This TCR beta chain emerged from a study of blood T cell repertoires in COVID-19. Whole-study context: Specimens from acute and convalescent COVID-19 originated in the United States, Italy and Spain. PBMCs, B-cell-depleted T cells, or T cells provided the cDNA or gDNA that made up the material.

The CDR3 covers 14 residues. The V and J ends lost 0 bases and 4 bases respectively, with 7 bases between them. The germline gives CDR1 LGHDT, CDR2 YNNKEL (reference sequence). Authors' processing steps: Nucleated cell counts were estimated from reference gene primer amplification. The assay was immunoSEQ multiplex PCR, and TCRdb's table has in-frame clones only and misses some. From that table come the V and J calls and clone size; the DNA was used to work out D and trimming. Of 200,000 to 300,000 clones in the sample, around 81% were seen once. This chain links TRBV3-1 (or the pseudogene TRBV3-2) with TRBJ1-5; D is unclear. This TCR derives from a woman aged 60-75 years with active or convalescent COVID-19. The sequenced sample was peripheral blood. The CDR3, as DNA: TGTGCCAGCAGCCAAGAACACGAAAATCAGCCCCAGCATTTT. Its protein product is CASSQEHENQPQHF.